The rows below give T cell receptor beta chains drawn from one sample of a study of CD8+ T cells in alopecia areata. Profiled with immunoSEQ multiplex PCR; TCRdb holds only in-frame clones, not every one. The repertoire holds around 250,000 clones, with about 68% as singletons. Sequenced material: CD4+ T cells sorted from blood, taken at week 0. The source is a human donor with alopecia areata. Each CDR3 is given with its conserved first and last residue. A D gene is named only where the DNA matches it firmly. The listing skips clone size in some rows; elsewhere it reads once, few, many or a size class.

cdr3_nt cdr3_aa j_call d_call clone_size v_call
TGTGCCACCAGCGTGTACCAAGAGACCCAGTACTTC CATSVYQETQYF TRBJ2-5 NA NA TRBV15
TGCGCCAGCAGCTTGGACGGGAGCACAGATACGCAGTATTTT CASSLDGSTDTQYF TRBJ2-3 NA NA TRBV5-1
TGTGCCAGCAGCTTAGTCCAGAGGGCCAACACCTTC CASSLVQRANTF TRBJ1-2 NA few TRBV7-2
TGTGCCAGCAGCTTGAGTCCTCGGGAAGAGACCCAGTACTTC CASSLSPREETQYF TRBJ2-5 NA NA TRBV5-6
TGTGCCAGCAGTCTAGAGTATTGGAGCACAGATACGCAGTATTTT CASSLEYWSTDTQYF TRBJ2-3 NA NA TRBV2
TGTGCCAGCAGTCCGGACCCGGCAGGGCCTCGGGCAGATACGCAGTATTTT CASSPDPAGPRADTQYF TRBJ2-3 NA NA TRBV27
TGTGCCAGCAGATTCGGACTAGCGGGGGCCCACAATGAGCAGTTCTTC CASRFGLAGAHNEQFF TRBJ2-1 TRBD2 NA TRBV2
TGTGCCAGCAGGGGGTCAGGGATTAGCACAGATACGCAGTATTTT CASRGSGISTDTQYF TRBJ2-3 NA few TRBV2
TGTGCCAGCAGCGTAGGGGACACTTATTCACCCCTCCACTTT CASSVGDTYSPLHF TRBJ1-6 NA NA TRBV9
TGCGCCAGCAGCCCGGGACAGGGAAATGCCGGGGAGCTGTTTTTT CASSPGQGNAGELFF TRBJ2-2 TRBD1 NA TRBV5-1
TGTGCCAGCAGTCGACGGGGAGAACCCTATGGCTACACCTTC CASSRRGEPYGYTF TRBJ1-2 NA NA TRBV27